The T cell receptor beta chain under discussion was sequenced for a study of T cells in Graves' hyperthyroidism and ophthalmopathy. RNA transcripts yielded amplified TCR beta CDR3 regions. The HTBI set primed first-round TCR CDR3 RT-PCR. TCRdb reanalysed the multiplex PCR reads using MiXCR and keeps one entry per CDR3 protein. There are nearly 250,000 distinct CDR3 sequences in the sample; about 17% occur only once, and around 26% lies in the top ten. This clonotype has only a few counts. Clinical symptoms, serum thyroxine, TRAb, thyroid ultrasound and orbital computed tomography established diagnosis. This clonotype was sampled from a woman aged 18-29 years with Graves' ophthalmopathy. Material for sequencing was blood.

The CDR3 DNA reads TGTGCCAGCAGCGGCGAAGGGGGACAGGGGGGAAACGAGCAGTACTTC. Translated, it gives CASSGEGGQGGNEQYF. The rearrangement uses TRBV12-3 or TRBV12-4 and TRBJ2-7; the match to TRBD1 covers 11 bases. The CDR3 is 16 amino acids. V dropped 6 bases and J dropped 5; count of bases not matched to a gene: 12.